A single sample gave rise to the 15 T cell receptor beta chains below, sequenced in a study of identical twins. TCRdb ran MiXCR on the 5' RACE reads and lists one entry per CDR3 protein. This table holds about 920,000 distinct CDR3 sequences, over 9% found once. The data were also submitted as part of a second study, on yellow fever vaccine responses in identical twins.

The sample comprised PBMCs. Receptor source: a woman aged 18-29 years in good health.

This clonotype was recorded at least ten times. This chain joins TRBV7-9 and TRBJ2-1; 10 nucleotides match TRBD1. The CDR3 covers 15 residues. With V trimmed by 1 base and J by 6 bases, 3 bases remained unmatched. Per the germline V gene, CDR1 is SEHNR and CDR2 is FQNEAQ (reference sequence). For the CDR3, the DNA is TGTGCCAGCAGCTTAGAAGGGACAGGGGTCAATGAGCAGTTCTTC. Its protein product is CASSLEGTGVNEQFF.

In its sample, this clonotype was seen a few times. The rearrangement joins TRBV28 to TRBJ2-2; perhaps D is TRBD1 or TRBD2 (5 bases each). V lost 6 bases, J lost 6 bases, and 17 bases lay in between. The germline V gene has CDR1 MDHEN and CDR2 SYDVKM. The CDR3 loop spans 15 amino acids. The CDR3 DNA follows: TGTGCCAGCAGAGAAGCCGGGACCAAAGCCGGGGAGCTGTTTTTT. It is translated as CASREAGTKAGELFF.

Concerning this clonotype itself: The germline gene is not matched at one end of the junction; a read error may be the cause. CDR3 in DNA: TGTGGCAGCAGAAAGGCGCCACAAGAGACCCAGTACTTC. Translation: CGSRKAPQETQYF. The chain uses TRBV12-3 or TRBV12-4 and TRBJ2-5; D is uncertain. CDR3 length: 13 amino acids.

This clonotype was observed a handful of times. CDR3 DNA sequence: TGCAGTATAAGGACTAGCGGGACCAGCTCCTACAATGAGCAGTTCTTC. Amino acid sequence: CSIRTSGTSSYNEQFF. This rearrangement joins TRBV20-1 to TRBJ2-1, with 12 bases matching TRBD2. Losses at the gene ends were 8 bases for V and 0 bases for J; bases not matched to a gene: 8. The CDR3 has 16 residues. The germline V gene has CDR1 DFQATT and CDR2 SNEGSKA (reference sequence).

In the case of this clonotype: A single base separates this from a much larger clone, so it may be a read error. The CDR3 sequence: CASSWGTGHPVTNTGGLFF. CDR3 nucleotide sequence: TGTGCCAGCAGCTGGGGGACAGGGCACCCAGTTACGAACACCGGGGGGCTGTTTTTT. The gene calls are TRBV11-1 and TRBJ2-2; 9 nucleotides match TRBD1. The CDR3 is made up of 19 amino acids. CDR1 and CDR2 (germline): SGHAT, FQDESV (reference sequence).

The chain is built from TRBV6-4 and TRBJ2-2; D may be TRBD1 (5 bases). V lost 2 bases, J lost 5 bases, and 15 bases lay in between. The germline CDR1 and CDR2 sequences are MRHNA and SNTAGT. This CDR3 has 16 amino acids. The CDR3 loop is CASSDKAGMGTGELFF. The CDR3 DNA follows: TGTGCCAGCAGTGACAAGGCAGGGATGGGGACCGGGGAGCTGTTTTTT.

The V and J genes are TRBV7-6 and TRBJ2-2, with a tentative D call TRBD1 (6 bases). Looked up from germline, CDR1 is SGHVS and CDR2 is FNYEAQ. V shed 2 bases and J shed 1 base, with 14 bases lying between them. This CDR3 spans 17 amino acids. The DNA for the CDR3 is TGTGCCAGCAGCTTAAGCCCGGGACAAAAGAACACCGGGGAGCTGTTTTTT. This codes for CASSLSPGQKNTGELFF.

The table lists this clonotype with many counts. V is TRBV25-1 and J is TRBJ1-2; TRBD1 matches 9 bases. Germline V gene lookup returns CDR1 MGHDK and CDR2 SYGVNS. The CDR3 has 15 residues. The junction had 10 bases not matched to a gene; V was cut back by 5 bases and J by 6 bases. The CDR3 is CASSPPGQGVNGYTF. The CDR3 DNA follows: TGTGCCAGCAGTCCTCCGGGACAGGGTGTAAATGGCTACACCTTC.

The chain is built from TRBV4-1 and TRBJ2-1; D is possibly TRBD1 (5 bases). The V end lost 0 bases, the J end lost 8 bases, and 14 bases lay between the germline ends. The CDR3 totals 15 residues. The germline V gene has CDR1 MGHRA and CDR2 YSYEKL. CDR3 amino acids: CASSQDLARADEQFF. The CDR3 bases are TGCGCCAGCAGCCAAGATTTGGCCAGGGCCGATGAGCAGTTCTTC.

The chain is built from TRBV7-6 and TRBJ2-3; 7 bases match TRBD2. Germline-derived CDR1 and CDR2 are SGHVS and FNYEAQ. The CDR3 covers 16 residues. V trimming: 2 bases; J trimming: 0 bases; junction bases outside the gene matches: 5. The CDR3 loop reads CASSLRGGGSTDTQYF. CDR3 DNA: TGTGCCAGCAGCTTAAGGGGCGGGGGAAGCACAGATACGCAGTATTTT.

Only a few counts were recorded for this clonotype. In nucleotides, the CDR3 is TGCGCCAGCAGCTTGTGGGGGGGAGCCAGGGGACCATCCCTGTACCAAGAGACCCAGTACTTC. Its translation is CASSLWGGARGPSLYQETQYF. The chain is built from TRBV5-1 and TRBJ2-5; a weak D match, TRBD2 (7 bases). CDR1 is SGHRS, CDR2 YFSETQ, per germline. The CDR3 loop spans 21 amino acids. Trimming cost V 1 base and J 0 bases, with 28 bases left between them. The full variable domain, rest sourced from reference TRBV5-1 and TRBJ2-5, is KAGVTQTPRYLIKTRGQQVTLSCSPISGHRSVSWYQQTPGQGLQFLFEYFSETQRNKGNFPGRFSGRQFSNSRSEMNVSTLELGDSALYLCASSLWGGARGPSLYQETQYFGPGTRLLVL.

The V call is TRBV25-1, the J call TRBJ2-1; 9 bases are a match to TRBD1. Per the germline V gene, CDR1 is MGHDK and CDR2 is SYGVNS. Trimming at V came to 5 bases and at J to 5 bases, leaving 10 bases not matched to a gene. The CDR3 consists of 16 residues. The CDR3 is CASSFIRDRDNNEQFF. In nucleotides, the CDR3 is TGTGCCAGCAGTTTTATCCGGGACAGGGACAACAATGAGCAGTTCTTC.

The chain has TRBV2 and TRBJ2-5; D not certain. Trimming stripped 7 bases from V and 2 bases from J, with 17 bases between. The length of the CDR3 is 15 residues. The germline V gene encodes CDR1 SNHLY and CDR2 FYNNEI. Written as DNA, the CDR3 is TGTGCCAGCAAACAAATCCGGACCCCGCAAGAGACCCAGTACTTC. Its translation: CASKQIRTPQETQYF. The complete variable domain, with remaining parts taken from reference TRBV2 and TRBJ2-5, reads EPEVTQTPSHQVTQMGQEVILRCVPISNHLYFYWYRQILGQKVEFLVSFYNNEISEKSEIFDDQFSVERPDGSNFTLKIRSTKLEDSAMYFCASKQIRTPQETQYFGPGTRLLVL.

The chain has TRBV6-5 and TRBJ2-2, with TRBD1 identical over 9 bases. This CDR3 spans 15 amino acids. Germline-derived CDR1 and CDR2 are MNHEY and SVGAGI. The junction had 8 bases not matched to a gene; V was cut back by 6 bases and J by 6 bases. The CDR3 DNA sequence: TGTGCCAGCAGATTACAGGGGGCGGTGGCCGGGGAGCTGTTTTTT. Translated: CASRLQGAVAGELFF.

The V gene is TRBV6-1, the J gene TRBJ1-2; 7 bases are a match to TRBD1. The CDR3 contains 14 residues. CDR1 and CDR2 from the germline V gene are MNHNS and SASEGT. J gave up 5 bases and V 5 bases, and 8 bases lay outside the gene matches. CDR3 DNA sequence: TGTGCCAGCAGTACGGAGGGGGGACAGTATGGCTACACCTTC. Its translation is CASSTEGGQYGYTF.